The 22 T cell receptor beta chains given below trace back to one sample, sequenced in a study of blood T cell repertoires in COVID-19. Some clones are missing from TCRdb's copy, which holds only in-frame ones; the method was immunoSEQ multiplex PCR. This sample has 200,000 or so clones, with approximately 84% found just once. The source material was peripheral blood. All receptors derive from a human donor with acute or convalescent COVID-19. The donor label of this sample is uncertain.

The J gene is TRBJ1-3, the V gene TRBV5-1; D is undetermined. The germline V and J ends were trimmed by 1 base and 3 bases, with 5 bases remaining between them. This CDR3 contains 13 residues. CDR1 is SGHRS, CDR2 YFSETQ, per germline. The CDR3 loop is CASSLFSGNTIYF. CDR3 nucleotides: TGCGCCAGCAGCTTGTTCAGTGGAAACACCATATATTTT.

The CDR3 DNA reads TGTGCCTCCCTCACGGGATTAACCGGGGAGCTGTTTTTT. It specifies CASLTGLTGELFF. The J gene is TRBJ2-2, the V gene TRBV12-3 or TRBV12-4; TRBD2 is a possible D gene (5 bases). The V end lost 11 bases, the J end lost 5 bases, and 15 bases lay between the germline ends. This CDR3 is 13 amino acids long.

This sequence joins TRBV21-1 and TRBJ2-3; the D call of TRBD2 is as the table states it, not checked on the DNA. TRBV21-1 is a listed pseudogene. The CDR3 is 16 amino acids. The CDR3 DNA sequence: TGTGCCAGCAGCAAAGTTAAGAGGGCCCCCACAGATACGCAGTATTTT. Translation gives CASSKVKRAPTDTQYF.

V and J are TRBV12-5 and TRBJ1-5; D is uncertain. V was clipped by 7 bases and J by 7 bases, with 14 bases between them. The CDR3 sequence is 13 residues long. Germline V gene sequence: CDR1 LGHNT, CDR2 FRNRAP. CDR3 in amino acids: CASASPGGQPQHF. Written as DNA, the CDR3 is TGTGCTAGTGCCTCCCCGGGTGGCCAGCCCCAGCATTTT.

The chain links TRBV6-5 to TRBJ1-5, with 8 bases aligning to TRBD1. The V segment lost 0 bases and the J segment 6 bases; nucleotides outside the gene matches: 4. CDR1 is MNHEY and CDR2 is SVGAGI in the germline V gene. CDR3 length equals 15 residues. CDR3 residues: CASSYSGQETQPQHF. DNA for the CDR3: TGTGCCAGCAGTTACTCGGGACAGGAGACTCAGCCCCAGCATTTT.

The CDR3 is CASSLSGQGEETQYF. The CDR3, as DNA: TGTGCCAGCAGTTTATCCGGGCAGGGTGAAGAGACCCAGTACTTC. The V gene is TRBV28, the J gene TRBJ2-5; D perhaps matches TRBD1 (5 bases). Trimming removed 1 base at V and 3 bases at J, with 12 bases between. Per germline, CDR1 MDHEN and CDR2 SYDVKM. The CDR3 sequence is 15 residues long.

The rearrangement uses TRBV10-3 and TRBJ1-5; 10 nucleotides agree with TRBD1. This CDR3 has 18 residues. The V segment lost 4 bases and the J segment 0 bases; nucleotides outside the gene matches: 9. Germline assignment: CDR1 ENHRY and CDR2 SYGVKD. CDR3 in amino acids: CAISGAGQGSTSNQPQHF. DNA of the CDR3: TGTGCCATCAGTGGGGCGGGACAGGGGTCGACTAGCAATCAGCCCCAGCATTTT.

The table lists this clone with a count of one. The chain has TRBV11-3 and TRBJ2-2, with 8 positions matching TRBD1. Germline CDR1 and CDR2: SGHNT and YENEEA. J was trimmed by 5 bases and V by 1 base; bases with no gene match: 12. CDR3 length equals 18 residues. The CDR3 region has the DNA TGTGCCAGCAGCTTAGGAGGGACAGGCCGGAAGGGGACCGGGGAGCTGTTTTTT. This gives the protein CASSLGGTGRKGTGELFF.

This clone came up once. The genes are TRBV5-1 and TRBJ2-2, with D perhaps TRBD1 (5 bases). The germline V gene encodes CDR1 SGHRS and CDR2 YFSETQ. The V end was cut by 0 bases, the J end by 1 base, with 7 bases between. This CDR3 spans 15 amino acids. For the CDR3, the DNA is TGCGCCAGCAGCTTGGCTCAGGGGAACACCGGGGAGCTGTTTTTT. Translating gives CASSLAQGNTGELFF.

V is TRBV21-1 and J is TRBJ2-2; TRBD2 was called by the table and not checked on the DNA. TRBV21-1 is flagged as a pseudogene. The CDR3 length is 15 residues. The chain's CDR3 is CASSKWGENTGELFF. CDR3 sequence (DNA): TGTGCCAGCAGCAAATGGGGGGAGAACACCGGGGAGCTGTTTTTT.

The CDR3 here is CASSVVTSGGTDTQYF. The CDR3 DNA sequence: TGTGCCAGCAGCGTAGTGACTAGCGGGGGTACAGATACGCAGTATTTT. The chain has TRBV9 and TRBJ2-3, with TRBD2 matching 12 bases. The germline gives CDR1 SGDLS, CDR2 YYNGEE. With 0 bases clipped from V and 3 bases from J, the junction kept 2 bases outside the gene matches. The CDR3 consists of 16 residues.

The J gene is TRBJ1-1, the V gene TRBV29-1; 8 bases are a match to TRBD1. The CDR3 consists of 13 residues. Germline V lookup: CDR1 SQVTM, CDR2 ANQGSEA. After removal of 5 bases from V and 2 bases from J, the junction contained 4 bases not matched to a gene. The CDR3 loop reads CSVLDRVNTEAFF. The CDR3, as DNA: TGCAGCGTTTTGGACAGGGTCAACACTGAAGCTTTCTTT.

V and J are TRBV5-1 and TRBJ1-1; possible D gene TRBD1, 5 bases. The CDR3 loop spans 14 amino acids. Per germline, CDR1 SGHRS and CDR2 YFSETQ. V was trimmed by 0 bases and J by 5 bases, leaving 11 bases between them. CDR3 DNA: TGCGCCAGCAGCTTGGGACAGCTGGGTACTGAAGCTTTCTTT. It yields the protein CASSLGQLGTEAFF.

This clone was seen a few times. The genes are TRBV18 and TRBJ2-2; possible D gene TRBD2, 5 bases. Germline CDR1 is KGHSH and CDR2 is LQKENI. CDR3 length equals 14 residues. The V end lost 5 bases, the J end lost 1 base, and 8 bases lay between the germline ends. For the CDR3, the DNA is TGTGCCAGCTCATCGGGGTTGAACACCGGGGAGCTGTTTTTT. Its protein is CASSSGLNTGELFF.

V and J are TRBV11-1 and TRBJ1-1; 7 nucleotides align to TRBD1. Germline trimming cut 2 bases from V and 4 bases from J; bases unmatched to any gene: 4. The CDR3 length is 14 residues. The germline V gene has CDR1 SGHAT and CDR2 FQDESV (reference sequence). The CDR3 spells CASSLLPGGTEAFF. The CDR3 DNA reads as TGTGCCAGCAGCTTACTTCCAGGGGGCACTGAAGCTTTCTTT. Using reference TRBV11-1 and TRBJ1-1 for the parts outside the CDR3, the full variable domain is EAEVAQSPRYKITEKSQAVAFWCDPISGHATLYWYRQILGQGPELLVQFQDESVVDDSQLPKDRFSAERLKGVDSTLKIQPAELGDSAMYLCASSLLPGGTEAFFGQGTRLTVV.

J is TRBJ2-1 and V is TRBV27, with 9 bases that match TRBD2. Germline CDR1 MNHEY, CDR2 SMNVEV (reference sequence). The junction had 11 bases not matched to a gene; V was cut back by 7 bases and J by 4 bases. The CDR3 is 16 amino acids. CDR3 region: CASTPSQAGGYNEQFF. In DNA form, the CDR3 reads TGTGCCAGCACCCCGTCCCAAGCGGGAGGTTACAATGAGCAGTTCTTC.

The genes are TRBV14 and TRBJ2-5; TRBD2 matches 9 bases. CDR3 length: 15 amino acids. The V gene end was trimmed by 6 bases and the J gene end by 2 bases; junction bases not matched to a gene: 7. Germline CDR1 SGHDN, CDR2 FVKESK. This CDR3 reads CASSSLAGPQETQYF. CDR3 nucleotide sequence: TGTGCCAGCAGTTCCCTAGCGGGACCACAAGAGACCCAGTACTTC.

V usage is TRBV7-7 and J usage is TRBJ2-7; 10 bases are a match to TRBD2. This CDR3 is 15 amino acids long. Germline values: CDR1 SSHAT, CDR2 FNYEAQ (reference sequence). Trimming removed 2 bases from V and 4 bases from J; junction bases left unmatched: 5. CDR3 coding DNA: TGTGCCAGCAGCTTATCGGCTAGCGGGAGATACGAGCAGTACTTC. It specifies CASSLSASGRYEQYF.

The V and J genes are TRBV11-3 and TRBJ2-5, with 11 bases aligning to TRBD1. The CDR3 spans 15 residues. The germline V gene has CDR1 SGHNT and CDR2 YENEEA. J was trimmed by 2 bases and V by 3 bases; bases with no gene match: 2. The CDR3 DNA sequence: TGTGCCAGCAGCTTGGGACAGGGGGATCAAGAGACCCAGTACTTC. Amino acids: CASSLGQGDQETQYF.

The chain carries TRBV18 and TRBJ1-6, with D perhaps matching TRBD1 (6 bases). The CDR3 totals 15 residues. V lost 6 bases, J lost 4 bases, and 13 bases lay in between. Germline CDR1 KGHSH, CDR2 LQKENI. The DNA for the CDR3 is TGTGCCAGCTCCGTTACAGGGTCTTATAATTCACCCCTCCACTTT. Amino acids: CASSVTGSYNSPLHF.

The gene calls are TRBV27 and TRBJ2-4; 15 bases align to TRBD2. Trimming at V came to 4 bases and at J to 9 bases, leaving 7 bases not matched to a gene. Germline CDR1 reads MNHEY; CDR2 reads SMNVEV (reference sequence). The CDR3 is 16 amino acids. The CDR3 loop is CASSSWTSGRAIIQYF. The DNA for the CDR3 is TGTGCCAGCAGTTCATGGACTAGCGGGAGGGCCATCATTCAGTACTTC.

This clone appeared a few times. This chain joins TRBV7-2 and TRBJ2-7, with D perhaps matching TRBD2 (8 bases). The CDR3 runs 15 residues. The V end lost 4 bases, the J end lost 3 bases, and 16 bases lay between the germline ends. Germline-derived CDR1 and CDR2 are SGHTA and FQGNSA. CDR3 nucleotides: TGTGCCAGCAGCTCAGGGGGACTAGAATTCTACGAGCAGTACTTC. It translates to CASSSGGLEFYEQYF.